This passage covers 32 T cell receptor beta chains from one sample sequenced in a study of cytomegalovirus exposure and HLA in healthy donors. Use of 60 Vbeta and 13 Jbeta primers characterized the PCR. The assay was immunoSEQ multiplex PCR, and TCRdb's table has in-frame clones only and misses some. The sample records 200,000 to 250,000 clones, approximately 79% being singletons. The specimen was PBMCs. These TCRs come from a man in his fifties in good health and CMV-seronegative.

This chain's CDR3 is CASSLSRDRNEKLFF. CDR3 nucleotide sequence: TGTGCCAGCTCACTGTCCCGGGACAGGAATGAAAAACTGTTTTTT. The chain couples TRBV18 to TRBJ1-4, with TRBD1 matching over 8 bases. CDR1 is KGHSH, CDR2 LQKENI, per germline. The CDR3 is made up of 15 amino acids. Trimming took 4 bases from V and 5 from J; bases not matched to a gene: 6.

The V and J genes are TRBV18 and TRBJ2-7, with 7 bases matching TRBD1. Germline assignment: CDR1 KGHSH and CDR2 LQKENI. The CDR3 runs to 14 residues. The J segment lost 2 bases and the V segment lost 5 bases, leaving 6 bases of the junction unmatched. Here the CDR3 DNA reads TGTGCCAGCTCAGGAAGGACAGGCACCTACGAGCAGTACTTC. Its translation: CASSGRTGTYEQYF. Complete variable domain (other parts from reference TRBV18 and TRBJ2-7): NAGVMQNPRHLVRRRGQEARLRCSPMKGHSHVYWYRQLPEEGLKFMVYLQKENIIDESGMPKERFSAEFPKEGPSILRIQQVVRGDSAAYFCASSGRTGTYEQYFGPGTRLTVT.

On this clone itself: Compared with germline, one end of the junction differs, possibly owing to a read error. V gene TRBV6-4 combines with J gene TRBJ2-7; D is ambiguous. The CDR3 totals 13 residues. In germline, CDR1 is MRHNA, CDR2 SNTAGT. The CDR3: CASSDSKHWAPPF. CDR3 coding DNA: TGTGCCAGCAGTGACTCGAAGCACTGGGCACCTCCCTTC.

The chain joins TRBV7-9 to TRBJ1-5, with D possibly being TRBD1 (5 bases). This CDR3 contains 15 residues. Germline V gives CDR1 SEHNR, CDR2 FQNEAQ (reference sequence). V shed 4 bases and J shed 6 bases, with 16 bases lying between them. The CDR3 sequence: CASSWGGREGQPQHF. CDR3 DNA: TGTGCCAGCAGCTGGGGGGGAAGGGAGGGTCAGCCCCAGCATTTT.

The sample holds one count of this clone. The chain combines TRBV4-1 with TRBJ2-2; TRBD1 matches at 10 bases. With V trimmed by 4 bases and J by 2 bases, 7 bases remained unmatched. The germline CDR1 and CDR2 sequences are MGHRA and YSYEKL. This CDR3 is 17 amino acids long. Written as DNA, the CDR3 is TGCGCCAGCAGCCTAGGTCGGACAGGGGGTAACACCGGGGAGCTGTTTTTT. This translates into CASSLGRTGGNTGELFF.

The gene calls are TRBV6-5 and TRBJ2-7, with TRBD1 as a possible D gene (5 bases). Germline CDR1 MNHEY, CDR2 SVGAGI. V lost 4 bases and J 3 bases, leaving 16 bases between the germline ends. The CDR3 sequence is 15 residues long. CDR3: CASSSQGFTHYEQYF. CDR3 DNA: TGTGCCAGCAGTTCCCAGGGTTTCACCCACTACGAGCAGTACTTC.

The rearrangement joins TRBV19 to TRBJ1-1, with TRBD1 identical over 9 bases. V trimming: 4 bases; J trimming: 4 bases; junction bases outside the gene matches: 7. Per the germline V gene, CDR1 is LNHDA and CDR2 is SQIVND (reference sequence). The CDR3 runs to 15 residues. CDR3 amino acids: CASSTQGARGTEAFF. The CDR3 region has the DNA TGTGCCAGTAGTACACAGGGGGCCCGGGGCACTGAAGCTTTCTTT.

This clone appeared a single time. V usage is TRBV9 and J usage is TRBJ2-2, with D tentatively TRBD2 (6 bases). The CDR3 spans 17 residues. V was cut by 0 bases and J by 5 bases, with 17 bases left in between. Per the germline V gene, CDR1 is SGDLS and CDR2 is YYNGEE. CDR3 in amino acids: CASSVEGLTERTGELFF. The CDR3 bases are TGTGCCAGCAGCGTAGAGGGACTCACGGAGCGGACCGGGGAGCTGTTTTTT.

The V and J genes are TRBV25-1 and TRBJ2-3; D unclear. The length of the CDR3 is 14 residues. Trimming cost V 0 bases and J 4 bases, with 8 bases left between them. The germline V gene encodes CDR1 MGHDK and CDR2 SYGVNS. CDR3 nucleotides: TGTGCCAGCAGTGAATATTATGGCCCAGATACGCAGTATTTT. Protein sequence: CASSEYYGPDTQYF.

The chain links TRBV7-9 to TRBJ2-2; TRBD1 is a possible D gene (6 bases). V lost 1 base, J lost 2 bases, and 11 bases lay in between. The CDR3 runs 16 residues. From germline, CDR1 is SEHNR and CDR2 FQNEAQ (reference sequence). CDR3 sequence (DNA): TGTGCCAGCAGCTTAGTGTTCGGGACAAACACCGGGGAGCTGTTTTTT. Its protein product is CASSLVFGTNTGELFF.

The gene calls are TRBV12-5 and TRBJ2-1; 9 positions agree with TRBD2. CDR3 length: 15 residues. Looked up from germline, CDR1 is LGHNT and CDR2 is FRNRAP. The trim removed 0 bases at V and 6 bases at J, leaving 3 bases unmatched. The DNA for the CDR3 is TGTGCTAGTGGTTTGGTTGTAGCGGGAGTCAATGAGCAGTTCTTC. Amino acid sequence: CASGLVVAGVNEQFF. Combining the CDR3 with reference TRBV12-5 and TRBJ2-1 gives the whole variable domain DARVTQTPRHKVTEMGQEVTMRCQPILGHNTVFWYRQTMMQGLELLAYFRNRAPLDDSGMPKDRFSAEMPDATLATLKIQPSEPRDSAVYFCASGLVVAGVNEQFFGPGTRLTVL.

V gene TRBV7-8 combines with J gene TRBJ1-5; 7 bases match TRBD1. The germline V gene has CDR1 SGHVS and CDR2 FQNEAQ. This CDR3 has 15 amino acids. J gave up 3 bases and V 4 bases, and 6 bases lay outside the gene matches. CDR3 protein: CASSWYGTDNQPQHF. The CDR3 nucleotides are TGTGCCAGCAGCTGGTACGGGACAGACAATCAGCCCCAGCATTTT.

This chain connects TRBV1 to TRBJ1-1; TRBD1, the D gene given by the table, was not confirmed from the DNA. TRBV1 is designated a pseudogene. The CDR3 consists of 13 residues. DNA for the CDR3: TGCACCAGCAGCCAAAGTCGCAGGGAAGAAGCTTTCTTT. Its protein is CTSSQSRREEAFF.

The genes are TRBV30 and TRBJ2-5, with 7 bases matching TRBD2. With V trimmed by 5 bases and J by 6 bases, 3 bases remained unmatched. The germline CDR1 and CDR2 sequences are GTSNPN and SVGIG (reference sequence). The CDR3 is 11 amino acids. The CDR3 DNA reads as TGTGCCTGGGGGGGAGGGCAGACCCAGTACTTC. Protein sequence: CAWGGGQTQYF.

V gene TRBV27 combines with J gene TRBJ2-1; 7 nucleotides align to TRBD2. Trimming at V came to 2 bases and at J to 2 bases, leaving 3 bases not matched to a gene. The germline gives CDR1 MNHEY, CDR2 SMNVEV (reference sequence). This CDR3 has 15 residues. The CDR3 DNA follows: TGTGCCAGCAGTTTAAGGGACTACCCCTACAATGAGCAGTTCTTC. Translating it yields CASSLRDYPYNEQFF.

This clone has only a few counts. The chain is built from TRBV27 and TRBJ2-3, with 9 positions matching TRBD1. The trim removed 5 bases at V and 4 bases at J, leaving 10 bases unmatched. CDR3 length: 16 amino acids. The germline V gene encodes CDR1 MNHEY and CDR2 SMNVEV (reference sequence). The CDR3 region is CASSKLNRGRADTQYF. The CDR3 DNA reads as TGTGCCAGCAGTAAACTCAACAGGGGGCGAGCAGATACGCAGTATTTT.

In DNA form, the CDR3 reads TGTGCCAGCAGTCGGGTTCTGGGCTATGGCTACACCTTC. Translating gives CASSRVLGYGYTF. This rearrangement joins TRBV6-4 to TRBJ1-2; D uncertain. The CDR3 consists of 13 residues. Trimming cost V 5 bases and J 4 bases, with 11 bases left between them. CDR1 MRHNA and CDR2 SNTAGT come from the germline V gene.

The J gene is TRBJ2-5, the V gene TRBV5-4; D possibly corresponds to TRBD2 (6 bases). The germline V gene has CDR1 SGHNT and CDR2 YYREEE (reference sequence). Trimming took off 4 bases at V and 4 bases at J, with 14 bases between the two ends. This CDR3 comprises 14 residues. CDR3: CASSVSLAVETQYF. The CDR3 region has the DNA TGTGCCAGCAGCGTATCACTAGCAGTAGAGACCCAGTACTTC. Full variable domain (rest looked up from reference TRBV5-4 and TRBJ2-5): ETGVTQSPTHLIKTRGQQVTLRCSSQSGHNTVSWYQQALGQGPQFIFQYYREEENGRGNFPPRFSGLQFPNYSSELNVNALELDDSALYLCASSVSLAVETQYFGPGTRLLVL.

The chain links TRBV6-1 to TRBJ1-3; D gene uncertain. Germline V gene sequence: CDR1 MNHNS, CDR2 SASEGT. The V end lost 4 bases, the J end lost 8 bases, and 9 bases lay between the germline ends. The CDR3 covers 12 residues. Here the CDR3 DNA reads TGTGCCAGCAGTGCGGGGATTGACACCATATATTTT. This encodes CASSAGIDTIYF.

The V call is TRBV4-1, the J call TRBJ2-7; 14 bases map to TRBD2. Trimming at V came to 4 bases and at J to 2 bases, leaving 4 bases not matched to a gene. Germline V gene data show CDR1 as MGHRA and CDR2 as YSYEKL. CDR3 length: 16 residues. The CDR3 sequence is CASSLGTSGGTYEQYF. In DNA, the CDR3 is TGCGCCAGCAGCCTAGGGACTAGCGGGGGTACCTACGAGCAGTACTTC.

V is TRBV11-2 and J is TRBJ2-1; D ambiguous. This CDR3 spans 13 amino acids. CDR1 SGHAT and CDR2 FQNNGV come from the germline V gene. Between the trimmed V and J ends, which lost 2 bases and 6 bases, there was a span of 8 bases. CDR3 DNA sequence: TGTGCCAGCAGCTTAAATGTCCTCAATGAGCAGTTCTTC. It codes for CASSLNVLNEQFF.

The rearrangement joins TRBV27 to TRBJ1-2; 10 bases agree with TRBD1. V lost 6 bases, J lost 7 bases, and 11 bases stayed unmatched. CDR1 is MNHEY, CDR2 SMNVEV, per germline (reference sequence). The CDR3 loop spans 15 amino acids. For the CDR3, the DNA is TGTGCCAGCAGAGCGACAGGGGGCGAGATCTCTGGCTACACCTTC. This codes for CASRATGGEISGYTF.

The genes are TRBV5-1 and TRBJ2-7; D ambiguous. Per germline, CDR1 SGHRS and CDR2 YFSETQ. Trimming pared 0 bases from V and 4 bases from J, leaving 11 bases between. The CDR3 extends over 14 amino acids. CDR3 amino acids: CASSLVPQTYEQYF. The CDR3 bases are TGCGCCAGCAGCTTGGTACCACAGACATACGAGCAGTACTTC.

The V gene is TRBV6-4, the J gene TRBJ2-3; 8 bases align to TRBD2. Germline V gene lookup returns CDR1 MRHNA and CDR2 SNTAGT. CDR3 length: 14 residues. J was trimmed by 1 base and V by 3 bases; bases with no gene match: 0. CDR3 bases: TGTGCCAGCAGTGAAGCGGGGGGCACAGATACGCAGTATTTT. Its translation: CASSEAGGTDTQYF.

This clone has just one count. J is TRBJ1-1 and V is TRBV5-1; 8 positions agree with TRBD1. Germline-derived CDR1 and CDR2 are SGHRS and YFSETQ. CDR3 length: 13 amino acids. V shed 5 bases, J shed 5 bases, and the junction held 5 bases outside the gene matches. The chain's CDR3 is CASRTGVQTEAFF. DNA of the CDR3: TGCGCCAGCAGGACAGGGGTGCAAACTGAAGCTTTCTTT.

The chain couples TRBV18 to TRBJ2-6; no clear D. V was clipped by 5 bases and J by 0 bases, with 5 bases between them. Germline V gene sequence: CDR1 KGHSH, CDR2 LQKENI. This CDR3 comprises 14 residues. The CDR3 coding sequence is TGTGCCAGCTCAGCAGGCTCTGGGGCCAACGTCCTGACTTTC. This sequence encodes CASSAGSGANVLTF. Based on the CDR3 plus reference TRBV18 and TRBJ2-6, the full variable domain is NAGVMQNPRHLVRRRGQEARLRCSPMKGHSHVYWYRQLPEEGLKFMVYLQKENIIDESGMPKERFSAEFPKEGPSILRIQQVVRGDSAAYFCASSAGSGANVLTFGAGSRLTVL.

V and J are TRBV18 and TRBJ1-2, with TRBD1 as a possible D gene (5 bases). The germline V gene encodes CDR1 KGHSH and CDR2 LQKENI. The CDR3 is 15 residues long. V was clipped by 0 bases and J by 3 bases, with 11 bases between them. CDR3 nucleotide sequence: TGTGCCAGCTCACCACCGGGCAGGGTGGACTATGGCTACACCTTC. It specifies CASSPPGRVDYGYTF.

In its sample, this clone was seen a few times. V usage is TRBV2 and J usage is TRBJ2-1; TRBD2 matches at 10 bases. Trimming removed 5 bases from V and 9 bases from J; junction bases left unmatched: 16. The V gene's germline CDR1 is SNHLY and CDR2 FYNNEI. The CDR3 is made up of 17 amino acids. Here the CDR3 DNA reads TGTGCCAGCAGTTCACCTCCGGGACTAGCGCCCCGGGGTGAGCAGTTCTTC. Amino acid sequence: CASSSPPGLAPRGEQFF.

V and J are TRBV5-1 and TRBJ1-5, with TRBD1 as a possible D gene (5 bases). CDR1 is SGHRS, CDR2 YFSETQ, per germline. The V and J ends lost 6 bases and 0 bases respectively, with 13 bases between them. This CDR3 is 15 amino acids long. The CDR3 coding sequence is TGCGCCAGCAAAACGACAGCAGATAGCAATCAGCCCCAGCATTTT. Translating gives CASKTTADSNQPQHF.

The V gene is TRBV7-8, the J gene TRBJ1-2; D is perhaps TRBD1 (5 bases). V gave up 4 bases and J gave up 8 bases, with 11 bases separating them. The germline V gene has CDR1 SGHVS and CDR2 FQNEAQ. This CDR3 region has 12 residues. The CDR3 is CASSSDRGGYTF. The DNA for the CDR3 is TGTGCCAGCAGCTCAGACCGGGGGGGCTACACCTTC.

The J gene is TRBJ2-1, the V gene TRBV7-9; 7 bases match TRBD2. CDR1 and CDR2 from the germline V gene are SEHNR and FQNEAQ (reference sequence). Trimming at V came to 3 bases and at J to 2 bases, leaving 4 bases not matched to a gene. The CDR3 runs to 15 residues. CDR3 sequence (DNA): TGTGCCAGCAGCTTCCGGGACTATCCCTACAATGAGCAGTTCTTC. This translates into CASSFRDYPYNEQFF.

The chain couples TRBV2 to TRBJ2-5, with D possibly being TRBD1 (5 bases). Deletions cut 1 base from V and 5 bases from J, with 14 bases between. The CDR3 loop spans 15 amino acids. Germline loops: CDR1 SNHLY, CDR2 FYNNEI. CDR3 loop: CASSEGAQGRETQYF. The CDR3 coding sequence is TGTGCCAGCAGTGAAGGGGCGCAGGGTAGGGAGACCCAGTACTTC.